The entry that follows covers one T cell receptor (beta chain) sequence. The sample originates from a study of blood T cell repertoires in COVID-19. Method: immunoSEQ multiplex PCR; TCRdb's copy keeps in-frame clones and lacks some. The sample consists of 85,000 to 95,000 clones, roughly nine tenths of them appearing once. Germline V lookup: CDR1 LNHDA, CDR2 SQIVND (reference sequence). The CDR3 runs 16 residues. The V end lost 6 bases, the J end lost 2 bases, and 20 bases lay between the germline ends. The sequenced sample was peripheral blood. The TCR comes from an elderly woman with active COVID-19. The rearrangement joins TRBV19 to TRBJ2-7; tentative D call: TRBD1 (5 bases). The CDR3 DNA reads TGTGCCAGTAGCTCCTCTCTACAGGTTAAAACCTACGAGCAGTACTTC. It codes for CASSSSLQVKTYEQYF. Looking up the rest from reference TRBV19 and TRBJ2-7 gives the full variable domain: DGGITQSPKYLFRKEGQNVTLSCEQNLNHDAMYWYRQDPGQGLRLIYYSQIVNDFQKGDIAEGYSVSREKKESFPLTVTSAQKNPTAFYLCASSSSLQVKTYEQYFGPGTRLTVT.